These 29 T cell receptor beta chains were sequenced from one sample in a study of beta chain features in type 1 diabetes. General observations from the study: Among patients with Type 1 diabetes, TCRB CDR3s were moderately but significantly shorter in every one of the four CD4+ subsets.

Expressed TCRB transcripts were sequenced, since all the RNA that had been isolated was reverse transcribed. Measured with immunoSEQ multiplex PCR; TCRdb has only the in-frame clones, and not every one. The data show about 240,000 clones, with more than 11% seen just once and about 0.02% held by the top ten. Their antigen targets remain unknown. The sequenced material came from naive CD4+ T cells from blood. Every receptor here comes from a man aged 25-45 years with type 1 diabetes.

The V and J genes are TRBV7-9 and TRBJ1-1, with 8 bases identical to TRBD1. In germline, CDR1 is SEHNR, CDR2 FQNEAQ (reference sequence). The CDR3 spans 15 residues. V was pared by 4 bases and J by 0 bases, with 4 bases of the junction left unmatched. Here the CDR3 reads CASSSWTGLNTEAFF. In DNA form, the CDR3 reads TGTGCCAGCAGCTCCTGGACAGGGTTGAACACTGAAGCTTTCTTT.

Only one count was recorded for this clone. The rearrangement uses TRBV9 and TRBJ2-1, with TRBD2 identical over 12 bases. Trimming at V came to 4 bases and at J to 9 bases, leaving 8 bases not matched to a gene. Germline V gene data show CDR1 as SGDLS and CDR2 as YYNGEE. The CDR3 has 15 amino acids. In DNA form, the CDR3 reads TGTGCCAGCAGCCTACGACTAGCGGGGGTAGGTGAGCAGTTCTTC. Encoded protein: CASSLRLAGVGEQFF.

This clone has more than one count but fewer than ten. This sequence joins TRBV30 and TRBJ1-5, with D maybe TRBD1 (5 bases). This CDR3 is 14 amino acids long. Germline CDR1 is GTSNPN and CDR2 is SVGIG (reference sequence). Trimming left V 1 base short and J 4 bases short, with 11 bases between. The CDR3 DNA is TGTGCCTGGAGTGCGGGGGATAGGAATCAGCCCCAGCATTTT. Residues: CAWSAGDRNQPQHF.

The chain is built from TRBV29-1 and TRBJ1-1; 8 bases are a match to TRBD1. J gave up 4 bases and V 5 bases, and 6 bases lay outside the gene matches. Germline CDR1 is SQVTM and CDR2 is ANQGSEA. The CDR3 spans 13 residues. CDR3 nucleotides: TGCAGCGTTACCGACAGGGGAGGCACTGAAGCTTTCTTT. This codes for CSVTDRGGTEAFF.

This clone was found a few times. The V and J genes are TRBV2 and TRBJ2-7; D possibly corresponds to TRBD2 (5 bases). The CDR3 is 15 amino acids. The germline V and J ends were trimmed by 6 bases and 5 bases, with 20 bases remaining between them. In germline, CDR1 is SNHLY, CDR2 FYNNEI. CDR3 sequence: CASSPLRGPSNEQYF. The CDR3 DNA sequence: TGTGCCAGCAGCCCCCTTCGCGGGCCGAGCAACGAGCAGTACTTC.

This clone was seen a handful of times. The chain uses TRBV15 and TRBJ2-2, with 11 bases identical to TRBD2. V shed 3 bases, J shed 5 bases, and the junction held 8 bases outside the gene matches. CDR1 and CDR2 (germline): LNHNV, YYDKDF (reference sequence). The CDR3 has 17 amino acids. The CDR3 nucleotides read TGTGCCACCAGCAGGATCCGACTAGCGGGGACGACCGGGGAGCTGTTTTTT. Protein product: CATSRIRLAGTTGELFF.

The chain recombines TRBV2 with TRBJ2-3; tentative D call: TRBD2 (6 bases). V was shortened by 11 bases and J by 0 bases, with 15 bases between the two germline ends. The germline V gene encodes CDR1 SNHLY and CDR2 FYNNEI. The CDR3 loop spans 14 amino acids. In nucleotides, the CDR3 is TGTGCCTGGGGGGTCTTAACTAGCACAGATACGCAGTATTTT. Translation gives CAWGVLTSTDTQYF.

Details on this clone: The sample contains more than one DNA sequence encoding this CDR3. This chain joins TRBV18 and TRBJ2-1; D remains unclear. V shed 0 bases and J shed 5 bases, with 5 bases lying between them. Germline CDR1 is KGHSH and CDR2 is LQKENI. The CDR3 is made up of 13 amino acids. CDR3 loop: CASSPPTHNEQFF. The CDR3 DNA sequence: TGTGCCAGCTCACCACCGACACACAATGAGCAGTTCTTC. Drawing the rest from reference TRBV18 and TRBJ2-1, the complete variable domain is NAGVMQNPRHLVRRRGQEARLRCSPMKGHSHVYWYRQLPEEGLKFMVYLQKENIIDESGMPKERFSAEFPKEGPSILRIQQVVRGDSAAYFCASSPPTHNEQFFGPGTRLTVL.

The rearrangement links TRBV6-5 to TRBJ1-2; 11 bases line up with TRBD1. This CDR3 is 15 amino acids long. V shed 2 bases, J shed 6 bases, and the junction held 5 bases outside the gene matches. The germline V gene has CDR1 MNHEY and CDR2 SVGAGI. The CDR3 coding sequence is TGTGCCAGCAGTTACGGGGACAGGGGGATCGATGGCTACACCTTC. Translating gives CASSYGDRGIDGYTF.

CDR3 residues: CASSDSRQGRGNNQPQHF. The CDR3 DNA reads as TGTGCCAGCAGTGATTCCAGACAGGGGCGAGGTAACAATCAGCCCCAGCATTTT. The chain uses TRBV25-1 and TRBJ1-5; 8 bases map to TRBD1. The CDR3 is 18 residues long. With V trimmed by 3 bases and J by 3 bases, 13 bases remained unmatched. Germline V gives CDR1 MGHDK, CDR2 SYGVNS.

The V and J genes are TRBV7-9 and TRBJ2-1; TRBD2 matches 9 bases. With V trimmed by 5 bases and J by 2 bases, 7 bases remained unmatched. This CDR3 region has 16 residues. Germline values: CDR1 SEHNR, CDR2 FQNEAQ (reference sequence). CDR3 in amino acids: CASSHSGRGAYNEQFF. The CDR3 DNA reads TGTGCCAGCAGCCATAGCGGGAGAGGGGCCTACAATGAGCAGTTCTTC.

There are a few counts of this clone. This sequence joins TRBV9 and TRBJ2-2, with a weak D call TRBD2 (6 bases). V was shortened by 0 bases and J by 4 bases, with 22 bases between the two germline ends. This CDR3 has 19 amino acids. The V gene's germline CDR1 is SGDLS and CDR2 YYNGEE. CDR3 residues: CASSVVEEIGSRITGELFF. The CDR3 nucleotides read TGTGCCAGCAGCGTAGTAGAAGAAATCGGGAGCCGGATCACCGGGGAGCTGTTTTTT. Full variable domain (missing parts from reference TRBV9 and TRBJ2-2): DSGVTQTPKHLITATGQRVTLRCSPRSGDLSVYWYQQSLDQGLQFLIQYYNGEERAKGNILERFSAQQFPDLHSELNLSSLELGDSALYFCASSVVEEIGSRITGELFFGEGSRLTVL.

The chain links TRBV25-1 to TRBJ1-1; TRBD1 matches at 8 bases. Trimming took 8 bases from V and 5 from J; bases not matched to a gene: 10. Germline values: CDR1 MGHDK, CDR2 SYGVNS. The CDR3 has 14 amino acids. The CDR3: CASGPGGSWTEAFF. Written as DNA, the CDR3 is TGTGCCAGCGGTCCAGGGGGCTCTTGGACTGAAGCTTTCTTT.

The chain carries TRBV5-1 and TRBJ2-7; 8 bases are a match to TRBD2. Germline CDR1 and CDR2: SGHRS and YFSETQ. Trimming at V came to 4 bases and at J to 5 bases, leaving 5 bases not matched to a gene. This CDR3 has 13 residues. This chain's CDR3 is CASSPGGRNEQYF. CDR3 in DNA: TGCGCCAGCAGCCCGGGAGGGCGAAACGAGCAGTACTTC.

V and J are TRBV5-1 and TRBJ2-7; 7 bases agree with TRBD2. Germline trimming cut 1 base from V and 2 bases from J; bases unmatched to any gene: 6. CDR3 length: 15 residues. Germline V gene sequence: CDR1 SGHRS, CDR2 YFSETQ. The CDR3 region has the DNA TGCGCCAGCAGCTTGACGTCTAGCGGAACCTACGAGCAGTACTTC. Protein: CASSLTSSGTYEQYF.

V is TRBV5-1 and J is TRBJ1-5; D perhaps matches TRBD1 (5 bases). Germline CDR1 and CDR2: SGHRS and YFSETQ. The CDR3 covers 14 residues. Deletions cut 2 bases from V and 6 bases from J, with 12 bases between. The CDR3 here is CASSFRQGGQPQHF. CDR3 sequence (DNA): TGCGCCAGCAGCTTTCGGCAGGGAGGTCAGCCCCAGCATTTT.

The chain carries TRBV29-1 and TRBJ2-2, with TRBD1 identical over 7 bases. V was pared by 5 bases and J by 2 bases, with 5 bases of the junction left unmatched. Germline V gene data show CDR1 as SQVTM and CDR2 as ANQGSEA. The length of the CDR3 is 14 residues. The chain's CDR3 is CSVRDSKNTGELFF. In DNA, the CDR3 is TGCAGCGTTCGGGACAGCAAAAACACCGGGGAGCTGTTTTTT.

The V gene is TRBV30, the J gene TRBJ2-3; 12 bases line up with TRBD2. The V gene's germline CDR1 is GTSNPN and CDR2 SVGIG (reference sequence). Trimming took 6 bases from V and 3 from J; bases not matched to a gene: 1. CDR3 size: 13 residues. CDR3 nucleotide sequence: TGTGCCTGCCTAGCGGGGGGGACAGATACGCAGTATTTT. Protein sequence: CACLAGGTDTQYF.

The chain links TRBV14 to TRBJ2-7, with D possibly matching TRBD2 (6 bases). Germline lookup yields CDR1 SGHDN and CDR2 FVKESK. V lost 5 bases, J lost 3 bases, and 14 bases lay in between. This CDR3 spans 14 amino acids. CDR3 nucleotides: TGTGCCAGCAGCAGGGGCGGGATAGACTACGAGCAGTACTTC. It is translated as CASSRGGIDYEQYF.

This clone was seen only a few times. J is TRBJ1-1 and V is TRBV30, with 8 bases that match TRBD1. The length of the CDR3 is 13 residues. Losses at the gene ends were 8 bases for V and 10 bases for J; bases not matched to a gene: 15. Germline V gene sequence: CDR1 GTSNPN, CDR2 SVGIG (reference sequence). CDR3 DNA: TGTGCCCGGCGAGTGACAGGGGTTGGCGTAGCTTTCTTT. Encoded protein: CARRVTGVGVAFF.

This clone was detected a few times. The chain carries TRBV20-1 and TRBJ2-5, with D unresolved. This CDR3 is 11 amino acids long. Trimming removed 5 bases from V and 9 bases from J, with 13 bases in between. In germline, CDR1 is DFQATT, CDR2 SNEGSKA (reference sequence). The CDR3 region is CSAYNSPAQYF. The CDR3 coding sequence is TGCAGTGCTTACAACAGCCCGGCCCAGTACTTC.

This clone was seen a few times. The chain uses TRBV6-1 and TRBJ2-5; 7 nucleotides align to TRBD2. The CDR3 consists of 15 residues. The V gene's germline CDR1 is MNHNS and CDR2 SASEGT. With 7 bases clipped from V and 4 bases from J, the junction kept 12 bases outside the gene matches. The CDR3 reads CASTSREGSGETQYF. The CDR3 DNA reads TGTGCCAGCACAAGCAGGGAGGGTTCGGGAGAGACCCAGTACTTC.

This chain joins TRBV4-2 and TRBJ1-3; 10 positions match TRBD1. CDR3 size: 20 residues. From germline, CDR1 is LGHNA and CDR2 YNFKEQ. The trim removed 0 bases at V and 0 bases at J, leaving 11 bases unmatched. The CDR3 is CASSQEAKTGGKVSGNTIYF. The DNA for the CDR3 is TGTGCCAGCAGCCAAGAGGCGAAGACAGGGGGCAAGGTCTCTGGAAACACCATATATTTT.

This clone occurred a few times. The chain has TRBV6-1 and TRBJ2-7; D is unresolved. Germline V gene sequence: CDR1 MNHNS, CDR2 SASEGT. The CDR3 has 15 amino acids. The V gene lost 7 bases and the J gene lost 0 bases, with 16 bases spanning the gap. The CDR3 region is CASMRPLKSSYEQYF. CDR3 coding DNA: TGTGCCAGCATGAGGCCGCTGAAGAGCTCCTACGAGCAGTACTTC.

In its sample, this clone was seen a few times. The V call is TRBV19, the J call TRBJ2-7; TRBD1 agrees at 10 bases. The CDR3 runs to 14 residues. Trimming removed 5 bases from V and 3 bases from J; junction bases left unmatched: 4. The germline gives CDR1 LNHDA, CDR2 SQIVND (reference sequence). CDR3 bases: TGTGCCAGTAGTGGGGACAGGGGTTTCTACGAGCAGTACTTC. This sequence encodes CASSGDRGFYEQYF.

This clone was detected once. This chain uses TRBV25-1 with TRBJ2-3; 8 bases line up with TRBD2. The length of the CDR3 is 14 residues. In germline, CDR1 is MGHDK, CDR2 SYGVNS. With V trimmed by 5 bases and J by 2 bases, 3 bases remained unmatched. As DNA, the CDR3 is TGTGCCAGCAGTCTAGCGGGCCCCACAGATACGCAGTATTTT. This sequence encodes CASSLAGPTDTQYF.

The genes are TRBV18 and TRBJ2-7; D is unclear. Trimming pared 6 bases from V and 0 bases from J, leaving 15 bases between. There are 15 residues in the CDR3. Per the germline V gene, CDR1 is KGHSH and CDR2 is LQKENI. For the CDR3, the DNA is TGTGCCAGCTCCCCGTCGACAAGCTACTCCTACGAGCAGTACTTC. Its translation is CASSPSTSYSYEQYF.

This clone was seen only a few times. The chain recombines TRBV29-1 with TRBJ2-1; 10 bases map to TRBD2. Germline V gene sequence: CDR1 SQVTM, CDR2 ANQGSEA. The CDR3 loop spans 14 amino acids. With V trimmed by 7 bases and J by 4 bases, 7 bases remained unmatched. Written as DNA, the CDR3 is TGCAGCGGGATAGCGGGGGGCATATACAATGAGCAGTTCTTC. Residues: CSGIAGGIYNEQFF.

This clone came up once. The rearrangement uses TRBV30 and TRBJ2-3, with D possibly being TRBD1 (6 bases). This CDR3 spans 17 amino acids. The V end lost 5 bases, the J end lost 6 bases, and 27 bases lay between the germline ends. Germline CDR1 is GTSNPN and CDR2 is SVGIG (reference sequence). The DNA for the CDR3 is TGTGCCTGGTCGCCCCCCATGGGCAGGGGAAGAACTGATACGCAGTATTTT. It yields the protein CAWSPPMGRGRTDTQYF.